A selection of T cell receptor beta chains follows, all from one sample in a study of cytomegalovirus exposure and HLA in healthy donors. Here immunoSEQ multiplex PCR was the method, and the copy in TCRdb shows in-frame clones only, minus some. The sample lists roughly 160,000 clones, around 73% occurring once. The sequenced material came from PBMCs. All receptors derive from a woman aged 18 to 35 in good health and CMV-seropositive. Both conserved end residues are part of each CDR3. The D gene is left open where the match is weak. Clone sizes are given selectively: once, few, many, or a class where the clone is expanded.

V gene: TRBV7-2; J gene: TRBJ2-7; D gene: TRBD1; clone size: -; CDR3 DNA: TGTGCCAGCAGCCCGGGACAGGGGGGGCGGTGGGTCTACGAGCAGTACTTC; CDR3 protein: CASSPGQGGRWVYEQYF
V gene: TRBV29-1; J gene: TRBJ1-2; D gene: TRBD1; clone size: -; CDR3 DNA: TGCAGCGTTGAAGATAACAGGGGAGAAGGGGGCTACACCTTC; CDR3 protein: CSVEDNRGEGGYTF
V gene: TRBV27; J gene: TRBJ1-5; D gene: -; clone size: -; CDR3 DNA: TGTGCCAGCAGTCCCCGCGAGGGTCAGCCCCAGCATTTT; CDR3 protein: CASSPREGQPQHF
V gene: TRBV6-1; J gene: TRBJ2-3; D gene: -; clone size: -; CDR3 DNA: TGTGCCAGCAGTCAGAGACAGACAGATACGCAGTATTTT; CDR3 protein: CASSQRQTDTQYF
V gene: TRBV6-5; J gene: TRBJ1-2; D gene: -; clone size: few; CDR3 DNA: TGTGCCAGCAGTTACTACAGGGATGACGGCTACACCTTC; CDR3 protein: CASSYYRDDGYTF
V gene: TRBV11-1; J gene: TRBJ2-7; D gene: -; clone size: -; CDR3 DNA: TGTGCCAGCAGCTATCACAGACCCTACGAGCAGTACTTC; CDR3 protein: CASSYHRPYEQYF
V gene: TRBV12-5; J gene: TRBJ1-5; D gene: -; clone size: -; CDR3 DNA: TGTGCTAGTGGGGTACCGGGGGGAGGACCGTTGGTTCATGGGGCTTATAGCAATCAGCCCCAGCATTTT; CDR3 protein: CASGVPGGGPLVHGAYSNQPQHF
V gene: TRBV7-3; J gene: TRBJ1-1; D gene: -; clone size: -; CDR3 DNA: TGTGCCAGCGGCCTAGGCGGGGGGACTGAAGCTTTCTTT; CDR3 protein: CASGLGGGTEAFF
V gene: TRBV6-5; J gene: TRBJ2-1; D gene: -; clone size: -; CDR3 DNA: TGTGCCAGCAGAGACAGCTCCTACAATGAGCAGTTCTTC; CDR3 protein: CASRDSSYNEQFF
V gene: TRBV7-2; J gene: TRBJ1-3; D gene: TRBD1; clone size: -; CDR3 DNA: TGTGCCAGCAGCTTAGGGCAGGGGGTCGGAAACACCATATATTTT; CDR3 protein: CASSLGQGVGNTIYF
V gene: TRBV20-1; J gene: TRBJ2-7; D gene: -; clone size: -; CDR3 DNA: TGCAGTGCTAGAGTTTCCCAGGAGCAGTACTTC; CDR3 protein: CSARVSQEQYF
V gene: TRBV7-9; J gene: TRBJ1-1; D gene: TRBD1; clone size: -; CDR3 DNA: TGTGCCAGCAGCCAAGGACAGGGGCTTATGAACACTGAAGCTTTCTTT; CDR3 protein: CASSQGQGLMNTEAFF
V gene: TRBV7-7; J gene: TRBJ2-3; D gene: TRBD1; clone size: -; CDR3 DNA: TGTGCTAGCAGCTTAACCGACAGGGGATGGGATACGCAGTATTTT; CDR3 protein: CASSLTDRGWDTQYF
V gene: TRBV9; J gene: TRBJ2-2; D gene: -; clone size: -; CDR3 DNA: TGTGCCAGCAGCGTAGGAGCGGGTTCTTTCTTGAACACCGGGGAGCTGTTTTTT; CDR3 protein: CASSVGAGSFLNTGELFF
V gene: TRBV4-2; J gene: TRBJ2-1; D gene: TRBD2; clone size: -; CDR3 DNA: TGTGCCAGCAGCCAAGATTCCCTAGCGGGGGGGAGTGAGCAGTTCTTC; CDR3 protein: CASSQDSLAGGSEQFF
V gene: TRBV10-1; J gene: TRBJ2-3; D gene: -; clone size: few; CDR3 DNA: TGCGCCAGCACTGAGGGGGGTGGGGCGGGGGGCACAGATACGCAGTATTTT; CDR3 protein: CASTEGGGAGGTDTQYF
V gene: TRBV28; J gene: TRBJ1-2; D gene: -; clone size: -; CDR3 DNA: TGTGCCAGCAGTGACAGGAGCTATGGCTACACCTTC; CDR3 protein: CASSDRSYGYTF
V gene: TRBV7-3; J gene: TRBJ1-1; D gene: -; clone size: once; CDR3 DNA: TGTGCCAGCAGTCAAGGGGGCACTGAAGCTTTCTTT; CDR3 protein: CASSQGGTEAFF
V gene: TRBV9; J gene: TRBJ2-5; D gene: -; clone size: -; CDR3 DNA: TGTGCCAGCAGCGACAGGGACCAAGAGACCCAGTACTTC; CDR3 protein: CASSDRDQETQYF
V gene: TRBV7-9; J gene: TRBJ2-1; D gene: -; clone size: once; CDR3 DNA: TGTGCCAGCATACAAGAGGGTGAGCAGTTCTTC; CDR3 protein: CASIQEGEQFF
V gene: TRBV7-7; J gene: TRBJ1-1; D gene: -; clone size: -; CDR3 DNA: TGTGCTAGCAGCTTAGAAGCGGGATCAGAAGCTTTCTTT; CDR3 protein: CASSLEAGSEAFF
V gene: TRBV5-1; J gene: TRBJ1-1; D gene: -; clone size: -; CDR3 DNA: TGCGCCAGCAGCTTAATCGGCACTGAAGCTTTCTTT; CDR3 protein: CASSLIGTEAFF
V gene: TRBV7-8; J gene: TRBJ2-2; D gene: -; clone size: -; CDR3 DNA: TGTGCCAGCTCGCGACAGGTTGGGACCGGGGAGCTGTTTTTT; CDR3 protein: CASSRQVGTGELFF
V gene: TRBV7-2; J gene: TRBJ2-3; D gene: TRBD2; clone size: -; CDR3 DNA: TGTGCCAGCAGCACCGGACTAGCGGCAGCGGGGGATACGCAGTATTTT; CDR3 protein: CASSTGLAAAGDTQYF
V gene: TRBV5-4; J gene: TRBJ1-2; D gene: -; clone size: -; CDR3 DNA: TGTGCCAGCAGCTTGGATGCGGCGAACTATGGCTACACCTTC; CDR3 protein: CASSLDAANYGYTF
V gene: TRBV4-1; J gene: TRBJ1-5; D gene: TRBD1; clone size: few; CDR3 DNA: TGCGCCAGCAGCCAGGAGGGGGCAAGCAATCAGCCCCAGCATTTT; CDR3 protein: CASSQEGASNQPQHF
V gene: TRBV27; J gene: TRBJ1-5; D gene: TRBD1; clone size: -; CDR3 DNA: TGTGCCAGCAGTTACAGGGGGCTGGGCAATCAGCCCCAGCATTTT; CDR3 protein: CASSYRGLGNQPQHF
V gene: TRBV7-9; J gene: TRBJ2-1; D gene: TRBD2; clone size: -; CDR3 DNA: TGTGCCAGCAGCTCGGGACTAGCGGGGGGCATAGAGCAGTTCTTC; CDR3 protein: CASSSGLAGGIEQFF
V gene: TRBV12-5; J gene: TRBJ1-1; D gene: TRBD1; clone size: -; CDR3 DNA: TGTGCTAGTGGTTTCTCAGGGGGCCGGACTGAAGCTTTCTTT; CDR3 protein: CASGFSGGRTEAFF
V gene: TRBV2; J gene: TRBJ1-2; D gene: -; clone size: few; CDR3 DNA: TGTGCCAGCAGTGAACCGGGACAACTAAGCTACACCTTC; CDR3 protein: CASSEPGQLSYTF
V gene: TRBV29-1; J gene: TRBJ2-1; D gene: TRBD2; clone size: -; CDR3 DNA: TGCAGCGTTGGACCGGGACTAGCTGGTGAGCAGTTCTTC; CDR3 protein: CSVGPGLAGEQFF
V gene: TRBV18; J gene: TRBJ1-1; D gene: -; clone size: -; CDR3 DNA: TGTGCCAGCTCACCCAAGAACACTGAAGCTTTCTTT; CDR3 protein: CASSPKNTEAFF
V gene: TRBV30; J gene: TRBJ2-3; D gene: -; clone size: -; CDR3 DNA: TGTGCCTGGAGTGTACTCCCCCCACAGGCGCTCACAGATACGCAGTATTTT; CDR3 protein: CAWSVLPPQALTDTQYF